This section outlines one T cell receptor (beta chain) sequence together with its context. Germline loops: CDR1 KGHDR, CDR2 SFDVKD. The V segment lost 8 bases and the J segment 4 bases; nucleotides outside the gene matches: 37. The CDR3 is made up of 24 amino acids. This specimen comes from a study of blood T cell repertoires in COVID-19. Using immunoSEQ multiplex PCR, the repertoire was profiled, and TCRdb retains in-frame clones only, with some absent. In the table there are approximately 280,000 clones, roughly 80% of which are singletons. The V and J genes are TRBV24-1 and TRBJ1-1; 9 bases map to TRBD1. The receptor was derived from a man aged 35 to 55 who had been exposed to COVID-19. The sequencing sample was made of PBMCs or T cells enriched from blood (not recorded which). The DNA for the CDR3 is TGTGCCACCACAACTCGGACAGGGGATCAATATAGTCGGTCCGACCAACAACGGTCCACTGAAGCTTTCTTT. Translating it yields CATTTRTGDQYSRSDQQRSTEAFF.